This note documents a single T cell receptor beta chain sequence. Its antigen is undetermined. These data come from a study of CD8 T cells in ankylosing spondylitis. Researchers built TCR beta libraries using quantitative 5'-RACE with molecular barcodes. Via MiXCR, TCRdb re-called the 5' RACE reads, giving one row per CDR3 protein. In the table there are around 540,000 distinct CDR3 sequences, over 9.5% of which are singletons. The CDR3 sequence is 12 residues long. The germline V gene has CDR1 DFQATT and CDR2 SNEGSKA (reference sequence). V dropped 5 bases and J dropped 3 bases, with 8 bases sitting between them. Study findings and constraints: Disease-linked clones were found to be CD8+ and relatively rare in peripheral blood. Past studies reported some motif variants in reactive arthritis synovial fluid and blood. There was reportedly significant enrichment of clones that were disease-linked in matched ankylosing spondylitis synovial fluid. Characteristic of ankylosing spondylitis blood, it appeared, was a TCR beta motif comprising eight highly homologous variants.

The chain employs TRBV20-1 and TRBJ2-1; TRBD2 is a possible D gene (5 bases). The TCR sequence derives from a male donor with ankylosing spondylitis. Sequencing was performed on blood, either unsorted or a sorted T cell fraction (not recorded which). The CDR3 reads CSALLGYNEQFF. The CDR3 DNA follows: TGCAGTGCTTTACTAGGCTACAATGAGCAGTTCTTC.